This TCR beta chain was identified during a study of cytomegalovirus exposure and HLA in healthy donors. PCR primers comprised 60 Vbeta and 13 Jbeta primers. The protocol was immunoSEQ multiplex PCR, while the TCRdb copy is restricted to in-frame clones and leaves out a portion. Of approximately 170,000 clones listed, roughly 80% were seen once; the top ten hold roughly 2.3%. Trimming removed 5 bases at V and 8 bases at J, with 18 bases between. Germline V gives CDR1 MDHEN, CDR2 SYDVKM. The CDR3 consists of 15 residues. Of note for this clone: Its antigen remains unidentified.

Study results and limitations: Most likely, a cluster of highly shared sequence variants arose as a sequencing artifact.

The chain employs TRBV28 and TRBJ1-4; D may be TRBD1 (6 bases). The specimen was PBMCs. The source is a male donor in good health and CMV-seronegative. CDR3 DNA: TGTGCCAGCAGTCAACATCGGGACATTCAAGAAAAACTGTTTTTT. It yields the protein CASSQHRDIQEKLFF.